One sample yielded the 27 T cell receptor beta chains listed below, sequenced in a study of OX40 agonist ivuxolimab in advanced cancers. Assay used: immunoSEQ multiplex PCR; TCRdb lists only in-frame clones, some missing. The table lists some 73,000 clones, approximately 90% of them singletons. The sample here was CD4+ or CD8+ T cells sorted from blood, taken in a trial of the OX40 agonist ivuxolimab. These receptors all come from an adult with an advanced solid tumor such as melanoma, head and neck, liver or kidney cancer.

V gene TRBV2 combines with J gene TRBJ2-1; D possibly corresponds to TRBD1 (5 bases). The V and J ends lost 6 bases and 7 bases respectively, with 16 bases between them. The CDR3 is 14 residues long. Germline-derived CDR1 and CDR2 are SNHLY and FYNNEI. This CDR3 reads CASRLGRVGNEQFF. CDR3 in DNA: TGTGCCAGCAGGTTGGGCAGGGTAGGGAATGAGCAGTTCTTC.

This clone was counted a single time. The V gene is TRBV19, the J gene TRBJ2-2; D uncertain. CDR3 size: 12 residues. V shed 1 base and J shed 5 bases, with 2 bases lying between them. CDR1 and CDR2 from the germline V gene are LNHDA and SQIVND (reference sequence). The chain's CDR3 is CASSIGTGELFF. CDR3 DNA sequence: TGTGCCAGTAGTATAGGTACCGGGGAGCTGTTTTTT.

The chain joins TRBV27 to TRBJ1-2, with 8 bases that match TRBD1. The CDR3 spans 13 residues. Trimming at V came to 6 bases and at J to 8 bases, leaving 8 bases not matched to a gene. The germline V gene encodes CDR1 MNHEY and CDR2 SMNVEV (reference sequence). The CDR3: CASSPTGVGGYTF. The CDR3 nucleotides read TGTGCCAGCAGCCCGACAGGGGTGGGCGGCTACACCTTC.

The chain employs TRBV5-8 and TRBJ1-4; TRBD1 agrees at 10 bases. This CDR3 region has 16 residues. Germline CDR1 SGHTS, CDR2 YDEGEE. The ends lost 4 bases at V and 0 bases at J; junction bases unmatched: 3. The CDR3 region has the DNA TGTGCCAGCAGCCGGGACAGGGGTGCAACTAATGAAAAACTGTTTTTT. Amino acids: CASSRDRGATNEKLFF.

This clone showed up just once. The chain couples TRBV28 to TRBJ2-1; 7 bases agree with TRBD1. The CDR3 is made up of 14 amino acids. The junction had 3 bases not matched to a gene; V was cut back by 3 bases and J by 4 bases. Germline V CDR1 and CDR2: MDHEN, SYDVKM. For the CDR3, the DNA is TGTGCCAGCAGTTTCGGGACAGTTTACAATGAGCAGTTCTTC. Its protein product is CASSFGTVYNEQFF.

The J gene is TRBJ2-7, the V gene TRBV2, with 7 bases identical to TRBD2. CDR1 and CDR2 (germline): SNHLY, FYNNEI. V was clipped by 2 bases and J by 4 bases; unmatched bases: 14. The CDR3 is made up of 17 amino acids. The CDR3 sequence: CASSEPGMGGRVYEQYF. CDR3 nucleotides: TGTGCCAGCAGTGAACCGGGGATGGGCGGGAGAGTTTACGAGCAGTACTTC.

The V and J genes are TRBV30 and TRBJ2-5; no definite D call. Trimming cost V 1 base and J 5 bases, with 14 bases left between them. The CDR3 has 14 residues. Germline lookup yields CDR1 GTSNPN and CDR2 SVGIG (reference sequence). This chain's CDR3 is CAWSADGVGETQYF. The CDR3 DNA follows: TGTGCCTGGAGTGCCGACGGAGTTGGGGAGACCCAGTACTTC.

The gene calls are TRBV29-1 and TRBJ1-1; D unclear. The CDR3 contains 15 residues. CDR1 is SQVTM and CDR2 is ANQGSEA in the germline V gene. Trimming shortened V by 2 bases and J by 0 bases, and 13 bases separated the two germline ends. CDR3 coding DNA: TGCAGCGTTGAACGAGGGAACATCATGAACACTGAAGCTTTCTTT. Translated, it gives CSVERGNIMNTEAFF.

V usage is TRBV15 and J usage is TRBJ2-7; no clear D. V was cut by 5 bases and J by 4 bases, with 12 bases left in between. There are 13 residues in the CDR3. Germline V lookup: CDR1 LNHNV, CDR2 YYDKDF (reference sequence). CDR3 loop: CATSLKASYEQYF. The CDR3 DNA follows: TGTGCCACCAGCTTAAAGGCGTCATACGAGCAGTACTTC.

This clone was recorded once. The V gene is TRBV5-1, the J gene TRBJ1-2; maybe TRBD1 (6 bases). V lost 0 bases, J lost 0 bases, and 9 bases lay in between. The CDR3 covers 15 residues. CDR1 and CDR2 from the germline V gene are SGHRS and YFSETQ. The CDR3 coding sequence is TGCGCCAGCAGCTTGGAGGGGGGATCTAACTATGGCTACACCTTC. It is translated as CASSLEGGSNYGYTF.

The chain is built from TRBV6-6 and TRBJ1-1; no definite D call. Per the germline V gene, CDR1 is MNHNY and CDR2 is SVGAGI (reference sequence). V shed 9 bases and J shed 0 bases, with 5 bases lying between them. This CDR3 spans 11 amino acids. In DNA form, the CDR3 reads TGTGCCAGTACCATGAACACTGAAGCTTTCTTT. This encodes CASTMNTEAFF.

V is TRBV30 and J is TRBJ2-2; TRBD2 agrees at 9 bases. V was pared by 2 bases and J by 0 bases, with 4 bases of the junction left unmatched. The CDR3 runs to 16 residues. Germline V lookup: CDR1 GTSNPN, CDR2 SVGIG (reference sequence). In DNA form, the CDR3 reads TGTGCCTGGAGTCACTCTAGCGGGGCGAACACCGGGGAGCTGTTTTTT. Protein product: CAWSHSSGANTGELFF.

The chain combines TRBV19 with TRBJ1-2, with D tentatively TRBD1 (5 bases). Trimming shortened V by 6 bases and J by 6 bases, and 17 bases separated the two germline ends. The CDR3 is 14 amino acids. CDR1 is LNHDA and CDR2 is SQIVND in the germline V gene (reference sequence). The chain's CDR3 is CASSRAYLGDGYTF. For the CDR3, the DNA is TGTGCCAGTAGCCGGGCCTATCTGGGGGATGGCTACACCTTC.

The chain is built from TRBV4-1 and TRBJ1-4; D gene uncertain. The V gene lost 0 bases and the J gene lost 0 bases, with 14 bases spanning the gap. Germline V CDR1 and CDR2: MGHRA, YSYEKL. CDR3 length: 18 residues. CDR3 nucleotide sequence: TGCGCCAGCAGCCAAGAAAATCCGGCGGACGCAACTAATGAAAAACTGTTTTTT. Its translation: CASSQENPADATNEKLFF.

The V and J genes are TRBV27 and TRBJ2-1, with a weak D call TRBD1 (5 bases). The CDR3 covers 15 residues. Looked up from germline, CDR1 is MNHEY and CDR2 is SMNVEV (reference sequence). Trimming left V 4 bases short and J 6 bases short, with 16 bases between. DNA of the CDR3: TGTGCCAGCAGTTCTCTCCCTTTAGGGGCCAATGAGCAGTTCTTC. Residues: CASSSLPLGANEQFF.

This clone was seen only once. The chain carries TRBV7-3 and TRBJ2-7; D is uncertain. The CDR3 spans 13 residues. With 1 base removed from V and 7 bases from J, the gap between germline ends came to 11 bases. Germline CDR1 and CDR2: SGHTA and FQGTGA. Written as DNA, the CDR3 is TGTGCCAGCAGCTTAAAAGCAGAAACTGAGCAGTACTTC. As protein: CASSLKAETEQYF.

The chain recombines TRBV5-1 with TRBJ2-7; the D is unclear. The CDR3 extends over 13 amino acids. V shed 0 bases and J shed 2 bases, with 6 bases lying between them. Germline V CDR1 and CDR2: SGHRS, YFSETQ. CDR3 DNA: TGCGCCAGCAGCTTGGAGCCGACCTACGAGCAGTACTTC. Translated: CASSLEPTYEQYF.

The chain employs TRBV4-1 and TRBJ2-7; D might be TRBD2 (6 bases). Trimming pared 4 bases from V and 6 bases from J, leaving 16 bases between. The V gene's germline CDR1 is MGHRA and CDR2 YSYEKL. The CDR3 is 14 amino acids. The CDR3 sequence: CASSPGTAGGEQYF. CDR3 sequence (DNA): TGCGCCAGCAGCCCGGGGACCGCCGGGGGCGAGCAGTACTTC.

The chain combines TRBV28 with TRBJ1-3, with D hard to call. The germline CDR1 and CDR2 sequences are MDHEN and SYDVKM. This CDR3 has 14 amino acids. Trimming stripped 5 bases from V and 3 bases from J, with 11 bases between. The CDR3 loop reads CASSAGLGGNTIYF. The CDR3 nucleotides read TGTGCCAGCAGTGCGGGCTTAGGTGGAAACACCATATATTTT.

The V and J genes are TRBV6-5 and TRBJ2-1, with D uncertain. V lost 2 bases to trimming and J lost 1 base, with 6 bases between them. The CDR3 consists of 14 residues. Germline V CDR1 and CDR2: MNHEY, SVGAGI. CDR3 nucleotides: TGTGCCAGCAGTTACGTGACGTCCTACAATGAGCAGTTCTTC. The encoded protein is CASSYVTSYNEQFF.

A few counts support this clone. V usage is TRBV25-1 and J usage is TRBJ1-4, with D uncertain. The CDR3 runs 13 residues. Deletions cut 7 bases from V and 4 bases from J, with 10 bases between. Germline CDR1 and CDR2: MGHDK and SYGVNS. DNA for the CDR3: TGTGCCAGCATGAGCAGAAATAATGAAAAACTGTTTTTT. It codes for CASMSRNNEKLFF.

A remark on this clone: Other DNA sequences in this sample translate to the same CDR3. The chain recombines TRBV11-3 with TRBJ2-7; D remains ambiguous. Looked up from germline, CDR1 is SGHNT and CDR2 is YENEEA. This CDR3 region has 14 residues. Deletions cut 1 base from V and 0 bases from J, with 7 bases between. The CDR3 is CASSLAGISYEQYF. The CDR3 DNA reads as TGTGCCAGCAGCTTAGCCGGCATCTCCTACGAGCAGTACTTC.

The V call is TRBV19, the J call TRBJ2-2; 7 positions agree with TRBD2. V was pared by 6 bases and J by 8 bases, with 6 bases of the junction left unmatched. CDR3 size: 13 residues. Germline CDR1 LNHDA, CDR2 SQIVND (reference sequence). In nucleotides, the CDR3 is TGTGCCAGTAGCTCGGGGGGAAAAGGGGAGCTGTTTTTT. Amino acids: CASSSGGKGELFF. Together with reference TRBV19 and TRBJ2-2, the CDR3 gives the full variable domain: DGGITQSPKYLFRKEGQNVTLSCEQNLNHDAMYWYRQDPGQGLRLIYYSQIVNDFQKGDIAEGYSVSREKKESFPLTVTSAQKNPTAFYLCASSSGGKGELFFGEGSRLTVL.

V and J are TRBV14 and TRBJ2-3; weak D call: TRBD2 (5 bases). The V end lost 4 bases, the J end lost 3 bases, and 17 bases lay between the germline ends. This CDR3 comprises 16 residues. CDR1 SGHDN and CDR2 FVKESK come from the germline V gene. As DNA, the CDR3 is TGTGCCAGCAGCCCCGGAGCGGCCCTTTTAACAGATACGCAGTATTTT. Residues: CASSPGAALLTDTQYF.

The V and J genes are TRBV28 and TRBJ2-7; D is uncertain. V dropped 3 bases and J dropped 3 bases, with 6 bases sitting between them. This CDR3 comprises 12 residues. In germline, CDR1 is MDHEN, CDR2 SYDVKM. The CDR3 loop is CASSFQDYEQYF. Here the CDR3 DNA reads TGTGCCAGCAGTTTCCAGGACTACGAGCAGTACTTC.

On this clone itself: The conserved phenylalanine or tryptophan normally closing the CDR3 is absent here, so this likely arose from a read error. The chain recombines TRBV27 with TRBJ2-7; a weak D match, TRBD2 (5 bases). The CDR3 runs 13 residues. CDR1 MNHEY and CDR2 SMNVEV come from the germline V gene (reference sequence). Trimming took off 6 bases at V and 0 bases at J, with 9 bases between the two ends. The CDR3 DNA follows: TGTGCCAGCAGCCTCAGCGGCTCCTACGAGCAGTACCTC. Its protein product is CASSLSGSYEQYL.

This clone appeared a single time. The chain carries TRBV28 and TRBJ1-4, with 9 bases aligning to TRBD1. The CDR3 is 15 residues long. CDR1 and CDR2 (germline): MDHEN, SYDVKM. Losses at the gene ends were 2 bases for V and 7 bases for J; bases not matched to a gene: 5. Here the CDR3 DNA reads TGTGCCAGCAGTTTACCGACAGGGGGAGGTGAAAAACTGTTTTTT. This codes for CASSLPTGGGEKLFF.